This is a list of T cell receptor beta chains from one sample in a study of OX40 agonist ivuxolimab in advanced cancers. Produced via immunoSEQ multiplex PCR; TCRdb's table is partial and in-frame only. The data contain 30,000 to 40,000 clones, around 76% of them singletons. Sequencing used CD4+ or CD8+ T cells sorted from blood, obtained in a trial of the OX40 agonist ivuxolimab. The receptors were sampled from an adult with an advanced solid tumor such as melanoma, head and neck, liver or kidney cancer. Both conserved end residues are part of each CDR3. The order of the fields is CDR3 protein, CDR3 DNA, V gene, D gene, clone size, J gene. D genes are given only for firm matches. Expanded clones are given a class, and other clones once, few, many or no size at all.

CDR3: CASSEGNTEAFF; DNA: TGTGCCAGCAGTGAAGGTAATACTGAAGCTTTCTTT; V: TRBV6-1; D: -; size: -; J: TRBJ1-1
CDR3: CASSATGQSSFLEQFF; DNA: TGTGCCAGCAGCGCAACGGGACAGTCTAGTTTTTTGGAGCAGTTCTTC; V: TRBV9; D: TRBD1; size: -; J: TRBJ2-1
CDR3: CASSSTGGGGRYGYTF; DNA: TGCGCCAGCAGCTCGACAGGGGGCGGGGGAAGATATGGCTACACCTTC; V: TRBV5-1; D: TRBD1; size: -; J: TRBJ1-2
CDR3: CASRDSDEQYF; DNA: TGTGCCAGCAGGGATTCGGACGAGCAGTACTTC; V: TRBV28; D: -; size: few; J: TRBJ2-7
CDR3: CASSQETNQPQHF; DNA: TGTGCCAGCAGCCAAGAGACGAATCAGCCCCAGCATTTT; V: TRBV4-2; D: -; size: -; J: TRBJ1-5
CDR3: CASSIDAGGRGQNEQFF; DNA: TGTGCCAGTAGTATAGATGCTGGGGGGCGCGGGCAAAATGAGCAGTTCTTC; V: TRBV19; D: -; size: -; J: TRBJ2-1
CDR3: CASSQDLRDRGSYGYTF; DNA: TGCGCCAGCAGCCAAGATCTCCGGGACAGGGGTAGCTATGGCTACACCTTC; V: TRBV4-3; D: TRBD1; size: -; J: TRBJ1-2
CDR3: CASSLTPGTRDYEQYF; DNA: TGTGCCAGCAGCTTAACGCCCGGGACTAGGGACTACGAGCAGTACTTC; V: TRBV7-3; D: TRBD2; size: -; J: TRBJ2-7
CDR3: CASSFELAGGPYQDTQYF; DNA: TGTGCCAGCAGCTTTGAACTAGCGGGAGGGCCGTATCAAGATACGCAGTATTTT; V: TRBV7-2; D: TRBD2; size: -; J: TRBJ2-3
CDR3: CASSGGTARKEKLFF; DNA: TGTGCCAGCAGTGGGGGGACAGCCCGCAAGGAAAAACTGTTTTTT; V: TRBV2; D: TRBD1; size: -; J: TRBJ1-4
CDR3: CAGGVNTEAFF; DNA: TGTGCCGGAGGGGTGAACACTGAAGCTTTCTTT; V: TRBV2; D: -; size: -; J: TRBJ1-1
CDR3: CASSFGGPEEQFF; DNA: TGTGCCAGCAGCTTTGGAGGGCCTGAGGAGCAGTTCTTC; V: TRBV7-9; D: -; size: -; J: TRBJ2-1
CDR3: CASSVWGVHSDTQYF; DNA: TGCGCCAGCAGTGTCTGGGGGGTGCATTCAGATACGCAGTATTTT; V: TRBV10-2; D: -; size: -; J: TRBJ2-3
CDR3: CATAGPSTDTQYF; DNA: TGTGCCACCGCGGGGCCCAGCACAGATACGCAGTATTTT; V: TRBV6-6; D: -; size: once; J: TRBJ2-3
CDR3: CASSLIAGGKDYGYTF; DNA: TGTGCCAGCAGTTTGATAGCAGGGGGCAAGGACTATGGCTACACCTTC; V: TRBV28; D: TRBD1; size: -; J: TRBJ1-2
CDR3: CASSLDENTEAFF; DNA: TGTGCCAGCAGCTTGGATGAGAACACTGAAGCTTTCTTT; V: TRBV7-9; D: -; size: -; J: TRBJ1-1
CDR3: CASSFWTSQETQYF; DNA: TGTGCCAGCAGCTTTTGGACTAGTCAAGAGACCCAGTACTTC; V: TRBV5-4; D: TRBD2; size: -; J: TRBJ2-5
CDR3: CASRDASGNEQYF; DNA: TGCGCCAGCAGGGACGCTAGCGGGAACGAGCAGTACTTC; V: TRBV5-1; D: TRBD2; size: -; J: TRBJ2-7
CDR3: CASSLTDSLTDTQYF; DNA: TGCGCCAGCAGCCTGACGGACAGTCTCACAGATACGCAGTATTTT; V: TRBV4-3; D: -; size: -; J: TRBJ2-3
CDR3: CASSLLSGGNTGELFF; DNA: TGTGCCAGCAGCTTACTTAGCGGGGGGAACACCGGGGAGCTGTTTTTT; V: TRBV13; D: TRBD2; size: -; J: TRBJ2-2
CDR3: CAWSPIRGGSNEKLFF; DNA: TGTGCCTGGAGTCCCATTAGGGGGGGATCGAATGAAAAACTGTTTTTT; V: TRBV30; D: -; size: -; J: TRBJ1-4
CDR3: CASSETGGLNQPQHF; DNA: TGTGCCAGCAGTGAGACTGGGGGACTAAATCAGCCCCAGCATTTT; V: TRBV2; D: -; size: -; J: TRBJ1-5
CDR3: CASRYSGSSGANVLTF; DNA: TGTGCCAGCCGTTATAGCGGGAGCTCTGGGGCCAACGTCCTGACTTTC; V: TRBV28; D: TRBD2; size: -; J: TRBJ2-6
CDR3: CASGSGQLNTEAFF; DNA: TGCGCCAGCGGCAGCGGACAACTGAACACTGAAGCTTTCTTT; V: TRBV5-1; D: -; size: -; J: TRBJ1-1
CDR3: CASSLSRVVNQPQHF; DNA: TGTGCCAGCAGTTTAAGCAGGGTGGTCAATCAGCCCCAGCATTTT; V: TRBV28; D: -; size: -; J: TRBJ1-5
CDR3: CASSLRPGQETQYF; DNA: TGCGCCAGCAGCTTGAGGCCAGGGCAAGAGACCCAGTACTTC; V: TRBV5-1; D: -; size: once; J: TRBJ2-5
CDR3: CASSLVAGPRDEQYF; DNA: TGTGCCAGCAGCTTAGTAGCGGGGCCCCGGGACGAGCAGTACTTC; V: TRBV7-6; D: TRBD2; size: -; J: TRBJ2-7
CDR3: CASIAKGLADNEQFF; DNA: TGTGCCAGCATCGCAAAGGGGCTAGCGGACAATGAGCAGTTCTTC; V: TRBV7-8; D: TRBD2; size: -; J: TRBJ2-1
CDR3: CASSLPPGTEAFF; DNA: TGCGCCAGCAGTTTGCCCCCGGGCACTGAAGCTTTCTTT; V: TRBV10-2; D: -; size: -; J: TRBJ1-1
CDR3: CASSLASMASGMWNEQFF; DNA: TGCGCCAGCAGCTTGGCCAGCATGGCTAGCGGGATGTGGAATGAGCAGTTCTTC; V: TRBV5-1; D: TRBD2; size: -; J: TRBJ2-1
CDR3: CASSPTGIEQFYGYTF; DNA: TGTGCCAGCTCACCAACCGGGATAGAACAGTTCTATGGCTACACCTTC; V: TRBV18; D: -; size: once; J: TRBJ1-2